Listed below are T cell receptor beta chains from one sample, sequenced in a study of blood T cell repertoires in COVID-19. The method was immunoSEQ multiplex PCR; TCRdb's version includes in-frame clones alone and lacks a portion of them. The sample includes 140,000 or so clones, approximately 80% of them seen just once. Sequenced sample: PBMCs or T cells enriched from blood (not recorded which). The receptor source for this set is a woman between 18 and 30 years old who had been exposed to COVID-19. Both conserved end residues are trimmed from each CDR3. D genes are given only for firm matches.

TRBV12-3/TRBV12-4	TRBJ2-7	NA	ASSFTYEQY
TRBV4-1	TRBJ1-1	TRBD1	ASSHVTGGNTEAF
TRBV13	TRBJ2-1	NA	ASSSPPGGAISYNEQF
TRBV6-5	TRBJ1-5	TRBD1	ASSPDRGGQPQH
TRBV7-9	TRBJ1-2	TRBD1	ASSVRQGFYGYT
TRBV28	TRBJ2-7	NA	ASSFNSRTYEQY
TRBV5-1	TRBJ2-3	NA	ASSGDGTDTQY
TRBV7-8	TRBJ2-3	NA	ASSPFTDTQY
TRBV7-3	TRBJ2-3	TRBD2	ASSLTGRAVDTQY
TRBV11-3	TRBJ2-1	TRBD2	ASSHQKTSGRANEQF
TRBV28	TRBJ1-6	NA	ASSPYRTVSPLH
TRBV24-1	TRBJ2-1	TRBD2	ATSDFGPGGNEQF
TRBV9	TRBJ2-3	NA	ASSQSRSTDTQY
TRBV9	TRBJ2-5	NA	ASSVSVGSRSVETQY
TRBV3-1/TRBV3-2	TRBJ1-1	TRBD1	ASSHSRGGRGRAF
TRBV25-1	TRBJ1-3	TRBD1	ASSESGQGGNTIY
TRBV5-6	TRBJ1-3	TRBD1	ASSFQTGLSGNTIY
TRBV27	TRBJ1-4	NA	ASSLSQTTNEKLF
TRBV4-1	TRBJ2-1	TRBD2	ASSQGGLAGPLSSYNEQF
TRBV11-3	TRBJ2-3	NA	ASSLGASAADTQY
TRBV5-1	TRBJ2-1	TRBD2	ASSPGGHPYNEQF
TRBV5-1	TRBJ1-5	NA	ASSLYLDKLTQFNFQPQH
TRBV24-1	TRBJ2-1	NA	ATSDSTGTSSYNEQF
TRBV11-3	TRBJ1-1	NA	ASSSRGWTEAF
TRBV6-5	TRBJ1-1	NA	ASSIGRTGGAF
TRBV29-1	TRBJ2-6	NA	SVRQAGANVLT
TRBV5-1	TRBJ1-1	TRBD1	ASSRDRVGRNTEAF
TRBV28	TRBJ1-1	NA	ASRQGDRNTEAF
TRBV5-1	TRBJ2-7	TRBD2	ASSSISGSVYEQY
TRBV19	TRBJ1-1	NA	ASRLHLNTEAF
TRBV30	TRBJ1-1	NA	AWSRNRANTEAF
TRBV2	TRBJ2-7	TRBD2	ASISASGAYEQY
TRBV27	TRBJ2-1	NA	ASSLSNLAITRYEQF
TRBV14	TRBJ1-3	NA	ASSHRGAGNTIY
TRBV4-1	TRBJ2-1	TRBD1	ASSLVRQGGNEQF
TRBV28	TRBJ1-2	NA	ASSLGQGLWARTHT
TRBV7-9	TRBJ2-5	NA	ASSPSLWGRAVRETQY
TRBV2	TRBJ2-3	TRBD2	ASSESSGSLYTQY
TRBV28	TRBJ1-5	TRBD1	GSDRGRNQPQH
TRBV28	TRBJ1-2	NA	ASSSNRVTYGYT
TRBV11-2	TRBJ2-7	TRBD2	ASSPWASGSYEQY
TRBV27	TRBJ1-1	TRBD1	ASSLGTGRTEAF
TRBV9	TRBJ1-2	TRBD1	ASSVGTGGIDYGYT
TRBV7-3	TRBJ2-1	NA	ASSTYGMRNEQF
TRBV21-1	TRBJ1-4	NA	ASSAHSGANEKLF
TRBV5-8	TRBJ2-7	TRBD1	ASFGQGVFEQY
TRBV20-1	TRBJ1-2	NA	SATGKGGYT
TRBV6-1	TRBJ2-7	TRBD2	ASSVPGTSGRAYEQY
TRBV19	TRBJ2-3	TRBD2	ASSIGAGGEDTQY
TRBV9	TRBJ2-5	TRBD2	ASSVVKSGRWPIETQY
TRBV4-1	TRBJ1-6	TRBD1	ASSQTPGQGGSPLH
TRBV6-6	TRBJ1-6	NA	ASTRAGANYNSPLH
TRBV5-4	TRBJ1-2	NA	ASSSIGGYGYT